The TCR beta chain described here comes from a study of OX40 agonist ivuxolimab in advanced cancers. Study details: The diagnoses of dose-escalation patients were hepatocellular carcinoma, melanoma, renal cell or head and neck cancer. Participants, approximately 83% male, averaged approximately 56 years of age, ranging from about 20 to 79. Study conclusions and caveats: Researchers did not establish what antigens the expanded peripheral T cells target.

V lost 0 bases and J lost 3, with 7 bases in between. This CDR3 is 13 amino acids long. Looked up from germline, CDR1 is SGHRS and CDR2 is YFSETQ. As concerns this clone: What it binds is not known.

The repertoire was sequenced with immunoSEQ multiplex PCR; TCRdb's copy has only in-frame clones and lacks some. This sample yields approximately 94,000 clones, of which more than 75% are seen a single time; about 0.81% belongs to the top ten. The rearrangement links TRBV5-1 to TRBJ2-7; D is possibly TRBD2 (5 bases). The sequence was obtained from an adult with an advanced solid tumor such as melanoma, head and neck, liver or kidney cancer. The sample consisted of CD4+ or CD8+ T cells sorted from blood, taken in a trial of the OX40 agonist ivuxolimab. DNA of the CDR3: TGCGCCAGCAGCTTGGTGGGGAGCTACGAGCAGTACTTC. It codes for CASSLVGSYEQYF.